Presented here are 31 T cell receptor beta chains from one specimen sequenced in a study of Ad26.COV2.S vaccination and SARS-CoV-2 variants. Treatment specified: 15 to 20 received Ad26.COV2.S at low or high dose, single or two shots; about 5 received placebo; per-sample allocation not given. Samples came from day 63 after the first vaccine or placebo injection. TCRdb's table, derived via immunoSEQ multiplex PCR, lists solely in-frame clones and lacks some. Of about 370,000 clones detected, 89% appear once; the ten largest clones hold around 2%. Specimen: peripheral blood, collected in a trial of Ad26.COV2.S vaccine versus placebo. The receptors were gathered from a person aged 18 to 59 who received the Ad26.COV2.S COVID-19 vaccine or a placebo.

The chain combines TRBV27 with TRBJ1-2; the match to TRBD1 covers 9 bases. The CDR3 sequence is 15 residues long. The J segment lost 1 base and the V segment lost 4 bases, leaving 4 bases of the junction unmatched. Germline V gives CDR1 MNHEY, CDR2 SMNVEV (reference sequence). The CDR3 DNA reads TGTGCCAGCAGTTCCCCGACAGGGGGTAACTATGGCTACACCTTC. Translated: CASSSPTGGNYGYTF.

CDR3 nucleotide sequence: TGTGCCAGCTCACGAACGGGACAGAATGAAAAACTGTTTTTT. It translates to CASSRTGQNEKLFF. The chain is built from TRBV18 and TRBJ1-4; the match to TRBD1 covers 7 bases. Germline V gives CDR1 KGHSH, CDR2 LQKENI. This CDR3 spans 14 amino acids. Trimming removed 4 bases from V and 5 bases from J; junction bases left unmatched: 4. Together with reference TRBV18 and TRBJ1-4, the CDR3 gives the full variable domain: NAGVMQNPRHLVRRRGQEARLRCSPMKGHSHVYWYRQLPEEGLKFMVYLQKENIIDESGMPKERFSAEFPKEGPSILRIQQVVRGDSAAYFCASSRTGQNEKLFFGSGTQLSVL.

The chain links TRBV7-9 to TRBJ2-4; 7 bases fit TRBD1. Germline lookup yields CDR1 SEHNR and CDR2 FQNEAQ (reference sequence). After removal of 3 bases from V and 6 bases from J, the junction contained 8 bases not matched to a gene. This CDR3 is built from 15 residues. CDR3 loop: CASSFRVPGGNIQYF. The DNA of the CDR3 is TGTGCCAGCAGCTTCAGGGTCCCAGGGGGAAACATTCAGTACTTC.

The chain recombines TRBV5-1 with TRBJ1-5, with D maybe TRBD1 (6 bases). Germline V gene sequence: CDR1 SGHRS, CDR2 YFSETQ. V was cut by 3 bases and J by 4 bases, with 11 bases left in between. The CDR3 sequence is 14 residues long. CDR3 nucleotide sequence: TGCGCCAGCAGCTGGGGGGGCGGGAATCAGCCCCAGCATTTT. Its translation is CASSWGGGNQPQHF. The complete variable domain, with remaining parts taken from reference TRBV5-1 and TRBJ1-5, reads KAGVTQTPRYLIKTRGQQVTLSCSPISGHRSVSWYQQTPGQGLQFLFEYFSETQRNKGNFPGRFSGRQFSNSRSEMNVSTLELGDSALYLCASSWGGGNQPQHFGDGTRLSIL.

The chain couples TRBV3-1 (or the pseudogene TRBV3-2) to TRBJ2-7; perhaps TRBD1 as D (6 bases). The CDR3 extends over 16 amino acids. Germline-derived CDR1 and CDR2 are LGHDT and YNNKEL (reference sequence). Trimming left V 0 bases short and J 3 bases short, with 15 bases between. The DNA of the CDR3 is TGTGCCAGCAGCCAAGAACAAGGACAGATCTACTACGAGCAGTACTTC. Amino acid sequence: CASSQEQGQIYYEQYF.

In this sample, this clone turned up a few times. The same CDR3 arises from other DNA sequences in this sample as well. The chain uses TRBV18 and TRBJ2-3; 12 positions match TRBD2. Germline V CDR1 and CDR2: KGHSH, LQKENI. The CDR3 consists of 16 residues. J lost 0 bases, V lost 3 bases, and 1 base had no gene match. The CDR3 loop is CASSPGLAGSTDTQYF. The CDR3 nucleotides are TGTGCCAGCTCACCTGGACTAGCGGGGAGCACAGATACGCAGTATTTT.

This clone has only one observation. The rearrangement uses TRBV10-3 and TRBJ2-7, with TRBD1 as a possible D gene (5 bases). In germline, CDR1 is ENHRY, CDR2 SYGVKD. CDR3 length: 14 residues. The V and J ends lost 10 bases and 2 bases respectively, with 18 bases between them. CDR3 bases: TGTGCCACACTGGACACCTCCAACACCTACGAGCAGTACTTC. Translated, it gives CATLDTSNTYEQYF.

The rearrangement links TRBV9 to TRBJ1-4; D may be TRBD1 (5 bases). This CDR3 has 14 residues. Per germline, CDR1 SGDLS and CDR2 YYNGEE. Trimming pared 3 bases from V and 4 bases from J, leaving 10 bases between. CDR3 bases: TGTGCCAGCAGCGCGACAGACTTTAATGAAAAACTGTTTTTT. Translation gives CASSATDFNEKLFF. The full variable domain, rest sourced from reference TRBV9 and TRBJ1-4, is DSGVTQTPKHLITATGQRVTLRCSPRSGDLSVYWYQQSLDQGLQFLIQYYNGEERAKGNILERFSAQQFPDLHSELNLSSLELGDSALYFCASSATDFNEKLFFGSGTQLSVL.

This clone was counted between two and nine times. The rearrangement joins TRBV5-4 to TRBJ2-1, with 11 bases lining up with TRBD2. This CDR3 contains 14 residues. The V and J ends lost 7 bases and 7 bases, in that order; junction bases with no gene match: 7. Germline loops: CDR1 SGHNT, CDR2 YYREEE (reference sequence). CDR3 residues: CASVTSGIHNEQFF. The CDR3 DNA is TGTGCCAGCGTGACTAGCGGGATTCATAATGAGCAGTTCTTC.

The chain joins TRBV28 to TRBJ2-7; TRBD1 or TRBD2 may be the D gene (5 bases each). The length of the CDR3 is 17 residues. Trimming removed 3 bases from V and 0 bases from J, with 18 bases in between. Germline V gene lookup returns CDR1 MDHEN and CDR2 SYDVKM. CDR3 in DNA: TGTGCCAGCAGTTTGTTTAACCGGGACCGATACTCCTACGAGCAGTACTTC. Encoded protein: CASSLFNRDRYSYEQYF.

This sequence joins TRBV12-5 and TRBJ2-3; the D gene is possibly TRBD2 (5 bases). From germline, CDR1 is LGHNT and CDR2 FRNRAP. The CDR3 length is 16 residues. The CDR3 region has the DNA TGTGCCGCCGGGGTAGGTGGGCGACCATTCACAGATACGCAGTATTTT. Encoded protein: CAAGVGGRPFTDTQYF.

This chain links TRBV6-2 or TRBV6-3 with TRBJ2-4, with D possibly TRBD1 on 6 matching bases. V was trimmed by 4 bases and J by 7 bases, leaving 11 bases between them. The germline gives CDR1 MNHEY, CDR2 SVGEGT. The CDR3 is 13 amino acids. This chain's CDR3 is CASSLPQGNIQYF. The CDR3 DNA follows: TGTGCCAGCAGTTTACCCCAGGGGAACATTCAGTACTTC.

This clone was detected a few times. The chain is built from TRBV13 and TRBJ2-2; D is uncertain. Trimming left V 5 bases short and J 3 bases short, with 4 bases between. The CDR3 length is 12 residues. Germline CDR1 is PRHDT and CDR2 is FYEKMQ (reference sequence). The CDR3 spells CASSRYTGELFF. DNA for the CDR3: TGTGCCAGCAGCCGTTACACCGGGGAGCTGTTTTTT. Full variable domain (outside the CDR3, taken from reference TRBV13 and TRBJ2-2): AAGVIQSPRHLIKEKRETATLKCYPIPRHDTVYWYQQGPGQDPQFLISFYEKMQSDKGSIPDRFSAQQFSDYHSELNMSSLELGDSALYFCASSRYTGELFFGEGSRLTVL.

The CDR3 sequence: CASSRFDPSSSYNEQFF. DNA for the CDR3: TGTGCCAGCAGCCGTTTTGACCCCTCGAGCTCCTACAATGAGCAGTTCTTC. The chain combines TRBV11-2 with TRBJ2-1; the D is unclear. The CDR3 is 17 amino acids. Deletions cut 5 bases from V and 0 bases from J, with 17 bases between. Germline CDR1 and CDR2: SGHAT and FQNNGV.

This clone came up once. The chain couples TRBV2 to TRBJ2-7; D assignment may be TRBD1 or TRBD2 (5 bases each). CDR1 SNHLY and CDR2 FYNNEI come from the germline V gene. The CDR3 covers 12 residues. V lost 8 bases and J lost 1, with 9 bases in between. CDR3 protein: CASGTESYEQYF. The CDR3 DNA reads TGTGCCAGCGGGACCGAGTCCTACGAGCAGTACTTC.

The rearrangement joins TRBV19 to TRBJ2-2; D is ambiguous. The V end was cut by 1 base, the J end by 8 bases, with 2 bases between. The germline gives CDR1 LNHDA, CDR2 SQIVND (reference sequence). The CDR3 is made up of 11 amino acids. The CDR3 DNA follows: TGTGCCAGTAGTATAGTAGGGGAGCTGTTTTTT. Its translation is CASSIVGELFF. The full variable domain, with the rest looked up from reference TRBV19 and TRBJ2-2, is DGGITQSPKYLFRKEGQNVTLSCEQNLNHDAMYWYRQDPGQGLRLIYYSQIVNDFQKGDIAEGYSVSREKKESFPLTVTSAQKNPTAFYLCASSIVGELFFGEGSRLTVL.

V gene TRBV2 combines with J gene TRBJ2-7; possibly TRBD1 for D (6 bases). The CDR3 is 16 residues long. Trimming cost V 4 bases and J 3 bases, with 19 bases left between them. Germline V gene lookup returns CDR1 SNHLY and CDR2 FYNNEI. CDR3 sequence (DNA): TGTGCCAGCAGTGGTATGATCCGACAGGCTCGCTACGAGCAGTACTTC. It translates to CASSGMIRQARYEQYF.

The chain couples TRBV14 to TRBJ2-7; 12 bases are shared with TRBD2. CDR3 length: 15 residues. CDR1 and CDR2 (germline): SGHDN, FVKESK. The J segment lost 6 bases and the V segment lost 4 bases, leaving 7 bases of the junction unmatched. The CDR3 region has the DNA TGTGCCAGCAGCCTTCTAGCGGGAGGGTATACCGAGCAGTACTTC. Protein sequence: CASSLLAGGYTEQYF. The variable domain in full, with the rest retrieved from reference TRBV14 and TRBJ2-7, is EAGVTQFPSHSVIEKGQTVTLRCDPISGHDNLYWYRRVMGKEIKFLLHFVKESKQDESGMPNNRFLAERTGGTYSTLKVQPAELEDSGVYFCASSLLAGGYTEQYFGPGTRLTVT.

The chain is built from TRBV7-6 and TRBJ2-1, with TRBD2 matching over 8 bases. The CDR3 consists of 16 residues. The junction had 10 bases not matched to a gene; V was cut back by 4 bases and J by 5 bases. The V gene's germline CDR1 is SGHVS and CDR2 FNYEAQ. For the CDR3, the DNA is TGTGCCAGCAGCTCTTTGGCAGCGGGAGCCCACAATGAGCAGTTCTTC. This gives the protein CASSSLAAGAHNEQFF.

The chain carries TRBV19 and TRBJ1-3; TRBD1 might be the D (6 bases). The CDR3 totals 14 residues. Germline CDR1 reads LNHDA; CDR2 reads SQIVND (reference sequence). V lost 3 bases and J 7 bases, leaving 13 bases between the germline ends. Here the CDR3 reads CASSISGVANTIYF. CDR3 sequence (DNA): TGTGCCAGTAGTATTTCAGGGGTGGCGAACACCATATATTTT. Variable domain in full (rest from reference TRBV19 and TRBJ1-3): DGGITQSPKYLFRKEGQNVTLSCEQNLNHDAMYWYRQDPGQGLRLIYYSQIVNDFQKGDIAEGYSVSREKKESFPLTVTSAQKNPTAFYLCASSISGVANTIYFGEGSWLTVV.

J is TRBJ1-1 and V is TRBV27; possibly TRBD1 for D (6 bases). The CDR3 runs to 19 residues. V dropped 6 bases and J dropped 0 bases, with 26 bases sitting between them. Germline V gene lookup returns CDR1 MNHEY and CDR2 SMNVEV (reference sequence). CDR3 amino acids: CASSPYSGGGIVVNTEAFF. DNA of the CDR3: TGTGCCAGCAGCCCTTATTCGGGAGGGGGAATAGTAGTGAACACTGAAGCTTTCTTT.

The chain employs TRBV4-1 and TRBJ1-2, with 10 bases fitting TRBD1. Trimming took 3 bases from V and 2 from J; bases not matched to a gene: 3. This CDR3 spans 15 amino acids. Germline loops: CDR1 MGHRA, CDR2 YSYEKL. Here the CDR3 DNA reads TGCGCCAGCAGCCACCAGACAGGGGGCAACTATGGCTACACCTTC. It specifies CASSHQTGGNYGYTF.

The gene calls are TRBV5-3 and TRBJ2-3, with D uncertain. TRBV5-3 is noted as an ORF with a role that remains uncertain. Trimming took off 7 bases at V and 8 bases at J, with 11 bases between the two ends. The CDR3 runs 11 residues. The CDR3 nucleotides are TGTGCCAGAGTGGGTTCCGGTACGCAGTATTTT. Residues: CARVGSGTQYF.

The chain couples TRBV7-2 to TRBJ2-6; perhaps TRBD1 as D (6 bases). Germline CDR1 and CDR2: SGHTA and FQGNSA. The CDR3 sequence is 16 residues long. Between the trimmed V and J ends, which lost 5 bases and 0 bases, there was a span of 11 bases. The CDR3 here is CASSLRGSSGANVLTF. For the CDR3, the DNA is TGTGCCAGCAGCCTCAGGGGAAGCTCTGGGGCCAACGTCCTGACTTTC.

A few counts support this clone. The V and J genes are TRBV9 and TRBJ1-3; no clear D. CDR3 length: 14 amino acids. V was shortened by 3 bases and J by 5 bases, with 12 bases between the two germline ends. Germline assignment: CDR1 SGDLS and CDR2 YYNGEE. CDR3 sequence: CASSGFTTRNTIYF. The CDR3 coding sequence is TGTGCCAGCAGCGGATTTACAACTCGAAACACCATATATTTT.

The chain uses TRBV7-9 and TRBJ2-1; 9 positions match TRBD2. The CDR3 has 14 amino acids. The germline gives CDR1 SEHNR, CDR2 FQNEAQ (reference sequence). The ends lost 3 bases at V and 6 bases at J; junction bases unmatched: 3. DNA for the CDR3: TGTGCCAGCAGCTTCGGCGGGAGGGCCAATGAGCAGTTCTTC. Protein: CASSFGGRANEQFF.

The rearrangement joins TRBV2 to TRBJ2-1; 7 nucleotides agree with TRBD2. V was clipped by 3 bases and J by 13 bases; unmatched bases: 3. CDR3 size: 11 residues. Germline CDR1 and CDR2: SNHLY and FYNNEI. Written as DNA, the CDR3 is TGTGCCAGCAGTGAGACTAGCCCTCAGTTCTTC. Protein sequence: CASSETSPQFF.

This chain joins TRBV5-5 and TRBJ2-7, with 7 bases identical to TRBD2. The J segment lost 5 bases and the V segment lost 4 bases, leaving 12 bases of the junction unmatched. This CDR3 is 15 amino acids long. Germline V gives CDR1 SGHKS, CDR2 YYEKEE (reference sequence). CDR3 in amino acids: CASSPYREAKNEQYF. The CDR3 DNA reads TGTGCCAGCAGCCCATATCGGGAGGCCAAGAACGAGCAGTACTTC.

This chain joins TRBV18 and TRBJ2-3; D is unclear. CDR1 and CDR2 from the germline V gene are KGHSH and LQKENI. CDR3 length equals 14 residues. Trimming removed 4 bases at V and 3 bases at J, with 11 bases between. The CDR3 DNA reads TGTGCCAGCTCACGTCAAACCGGGACAGATACGCAGTATTTT. Translated: CASSRQTGTDTQYF. Full variable domain (outside the CDR3, taken from reference TRBV18 and TRBJ2-3): NAGVMQNPRHLVRRRGQEARLRCSPMKGHSHVYWYRQLPEEGLKFMVYLQKENIIDESGMPKERFSAEFPKEGPSILRIQQVVRGDSAAYFCASSRQTGTDTQYFGPGTRLTVL.

The chain recombines TRBV5-1 with TRBJ2-3; tentatively, D is TRBD1 (6 bases). Germline V gene lookup returns CDR1 SGHRS and CDR2 YFSETQ. With 4 bases removed from V and 3 bases from J, the gap between germline ends came to 24 bases. CDR3 length equals 18 residues. CDR3 sequence (DNA): TGCGCCAGCAGCCACCGAACAGGGACGGACGGTAGGACAGATACGCAGTATTTT. This gives the protein CASSHRTGTDGRTDTQYF.

CDR3 sequence (DNA): TGTGCCATCAGTGAGTCAAGCGGGATGGGGCCTAAAAACATTCAGTACTTC. It is translated as CAISESSGMGPKNIQYF. The V gene is TRBV10-3, the J gene TRBJ2-4; 7 nucleotides agree with TRBD2. This CDR3 region has 17 residues. Germline V CDR1 and CDR2: ENHRY, SYGVKD. The V segment lost 0 bases and the J segment 4 bases; nucleotides outside the gene matches: 9.